The clone carrying this T cell receptor (beta chain) came up many times. Antigen specificity is unknown. The data are from a study of T-cell memory formation after mild COVID-19. General study results and limits: Several responding clones turned up in pre-infection memory, indicating that cross-reactive memory may have taken part.

5'RACE, which relied on constant-segment primers, yielded TCR alpha and TCR beta cDNA libraries carrying sample barcodes and UMIs. MiXCR was run by TCRdb on the 5' RACE reads, yielding one entry per CDR3 protein. The table has 100,000 to 130,000 distinct CDR3 sequences, roughly a sixth seen once. Germline CDR1 reads SGDLS; CDR2 reads YYNGEE. Trimming removed 4 bases at V and 0 bases at J, with 9 bases between. CDR3 length: 14 residues. The TCR comes from a young man who had mild COVID-19 (a few samples of this study predate the infection). Cell type and time point are not known. The material sequenced was PBMCs or a T cell subset sorted from them (not recorded which). The J gene is TRBJ2-3, the V gene TRBV9; a weak D match, TRBD1 (5 bases). The DNA of the CDR3 is TGTGCCAGCAGCCTACGACAGAGCACAGATACGCAGTATTTT. It encodes CASSLRQSTDTQYF.